A single sample is the source of the 10 T cell receptor beta chains below, sequenced in a study of blood T cells in healthy people across ages. Then a second PCR, running roughly 6 to 11 cycles, was carried out with a sample-barcoded 5' primer and a J-beta primer mix. One entry per CDR3 protein results from TCRdb running MiXCR on the 5' RACE reads. The data contain about 1.4 million distinct CDR3 sequences, around 59% of them seen just once; the ten biggest clones take up 6.5% to 8.5%. Specimen: blood. Receptor source: a man younger than 30 in good health.

This clonotype was counted a few times. The chain employs TRBV7-2 and TRBJ2-3; D may be TRBD2 (6 bases). The V end was cut by 4 bases, the J end by 4 bases, with 12 bases between. Per germline, CDR1 SGHTA and CDR2 FQGNSA. CDR3 size: 14 residues. The CDR3 here is CASSSGVSADTQYF. DNA of the CDR3: TGTGCCAGCAGCTCGGGGGTATCAGCAGATACGCAGTATTTT.

V gene TRBV27 combines with J gene TRBJ2-3; 13 bases agree with TRBD2. Germline CDR1 MNHEY, CDR2 SMNVEV (reference sequence). The CDR3 consists of 17 residues. With 6 bases clipped from V and 4 bases from J, the junction kept 10 bases outside the gene matches. Here the CDR3 reads CASSFLTSGGIADTQYF. The CDR3 DNA reads TGTGCCAGCAGCTTCTTGACTAGCGGGGGGATCGCAGATACGCAGTATTTT.

V and J are TRBV10-3 and TRBJ1-1; 11 bases map to TRBD1. Trimming took 4 bases from V and 0 from J; bases not matched to a gene: 10. The CDR3 is 18 amino acids. The germline CDR1 and CDR2 sequences are ENHRY and SYGVKD. The CDR3 region has the DNA TGTGCCATCAGTGCCTCCGGGACAGGGGGTTTAATGAACACTGAAGCTTTCTTT. Its protein is CAISASGTGGLMNTEAFF.

This clonotype showed up just a few times. The chain joins TRBV5-1 to TRBJ2-7; TRBD2 aligns across 9 bases. CDR3 length equals 14 residues. The germline V gene encodes CDR1 SGHRS and CDR2 YFSETQ. The J segment lost 2 bases and the V segment lost 4 bases, leaving 4 bases of the junction unmatched. In DNA form, the CDR3 reads TGCGCCAGCAGCGTTCGACTAGCGGCCTACGAGCAGTACTTC. It is translated as CASSVRLAAYEQYF.

J is TRBJ2-3 and V is TRBV14; D remains ambiguous. The CDR3 runs to 17 residues. V was clipped by 1 base and J by 0 bases, with 14 bases between them. Germline values: CDR1 SGHDN, CDR2 FVKESK. This chain's CDR3 is CASSQVGRGTSTDTQYF. Written as DNA, the CDR3 is TGTGCCAGCAGCCAAGTAGGTCGTGGAACTAGCACAGATACGCAGTATTTT.

The rearrangement joins TRBV6-2 or TRBV6-3 to TRBJ2-4, with D unresolved. The J call may be in error: the DNA end matches TRBJ2-7 better. Germline CDR1 reads MNHEY; CDR2 reads SVGEGT. The CDR3 runs to 12 residues. The DNA of the CDR3 is TGTGCCAGCACACCTCCGTCCTACGAGCAGTACTTC. Translation: CASTPPSYEQYF.

This chain links TRBV5-1 with TRBJ2-2, with D possibly matching TRBD2 (5 bases). In germline, CDR1 is SGHRS, CDR2 YFSETQ. This CDR3 region has 17 residues. V shed 0 bases and J shed 4 bases, with 16 bases lying between them. CDR3 amino acids: CASSLDSLVRGTGELFF. CDR3 in DNA: TGCGCCAGCAGCTTGGATTCACTAGTTCGGGGCACCGGGGAGCTGTTTTTT.

The rearrangement uses TRBV4-2 and TRBJ2-1; no clear D. Germline CDR1 is LGHNA and CDR2 is YNFKEQ. V was trimmed by 3 bases and J by 10 bases, leaving 16 bases between them. This CDR3 region has 14 residues. The CDR3 DNA reads TGTGCCAGCAGCCATCGCGGAAGGGAAGAGGAGCAGTTCTTC. Protein sequence: CASSHRGREEEQFF.

At least ten counts were recorded for this clonotype. The CDR3: CSVVLGVPYEQYF. As DNA, the CDR3 is TGCAGCGTTGTTCTCGGAGTACCCTACGAGCAGTACTTC. The genes are TRBV29-1 and TRBJ2-7, with D hard to call. Trimming stripped 4 bases from V and 2 bases from J, with 12 bases between. The V gene's germline CDR1 is SQVTM and CDR2 ANQGSEA. The CDR3 extends over 13 amino acids.

The genes are TRBV5-1 and TRBJ2-3; 14 bases line up with TRBD2. V dropped 3 bases and J dropped 4; count of bases not matched to a gene: 4. The CDR3 runs to 16 residues. Per germline, CDR1 SGHRS and CDR2 YFSETQ. In DNA form, the CDR3 reads TGCGCCAGCAGCTCGACTAGCGGGGGGGCTTCAGATACGCAGTATTTT. It is translated as CASSSTSGGASDTQYF.